The rows below give T cell receptor beta chains drawn from one sample of a study of shared clonotypes between healthy human individuals. The assay was immunoSEQ multiplex PCR, and TCRdb's table has in-frame clones only and misses some. Counted here are 2 million to 2.5 million clones, 95% occurring once; the ten biggest clones make up roughly 0.13%. Sequencing used naive CD4+ T cells sorted from blood. These receptors all stem from a man younger than 35 in good health. Both conserved end residues are part of each CDR3. The order of the fields is V gene, clone size, J gene, D gene, CDR3 DNA, CDR3 protein. A D gene is named only where the DNA matches it firmly. Clone sizes are given selectively: once, few, many, or a class where the clone is expanded.

V gene: TRBV7-6; clone size: .; J gene: TRBJ2-7; D gene: .; CDR3 DNA: TGTGCCAGCAGCTTGACGGAAACCTACGAGCAGTACTTC; CDR3 protein: CASSLTETYEQYF
V gene: TRBV11-2; clone size: .; J gene: TRBJ2-7; D gene: TRBD2; CDR3 DNA: TGTGCCAGCAGCTTAGTAGGAGGTTCTAGCGGGTTCTACTACGAGCAGTACTTC; CDR3 protein: CASSLVGGSSGFYYEQYF
V gene: TRBV5-1; clone size: .; J gene: TRBJ2-7; D gene: TRBD2; CDR3 DNA: TGCGCCAGTCGATTAGCGGGAGGGGGCTCCTACGAGCAGTACTTC; CDR3 protein: CASRLAGGGSYEQYF
V gene: TRBV7-2; clone size: .; J gene: TRBJ1-1; D gene: TRBD1; CDR3 DNA: TGTGCCAGCAGCCCAGACAGGGGGCGGTATGCTTTCTTT; CDR3 protein: CASSPDRGRYAFF
V gene: TRBV7-9; clone size: .; J gene: TRBJ2-3; D gene: .; CDR3 DNA: TGTGCCAGCACCGCCGCAGATACGCAGTATTTT; CDR3 protein: CASTAADTQYF
V gene: TRBV30; clone size: .; J gene: TRBJ1-1; D gene: .; CDR3 DNA: TGTGCCTGGAGTGGAGAGGGTAGGGGAGCTTTCTTT; CDR3 protein: CAWSGEGRGAFF
V gene: TRBV6-4; clone size: .; J gene: TRBJ2-7; D gene: .; CDR3 DNA: TGTGCCAGCAGTCAACTAGGGACAAGGGAAGCCTACGAGCAGTACTTC; CDR3 protein: CASSQLGTREAYEQYF
V gene: TRBV27; clone size: .; J gene: TRBJ2-5; D gene: .; CDR3 DNA: TGTGCCAGCAGTTTTTATAGGGACCGTGGGGAGACCCAGTACTTC; CDR3 protein: CASSFYRDRGETQYF
V gene: TRBV10-1; clone size: .; J gene: TRBJ2-1; D gene: .; CDR3 DNA: TGCGCCAGCAGACCAGAGGGCCCGGGCGGTGAGCAGTTCTTC; CDR3 protein: CASRPEGPGGEQFF
V gene: TRBV9; clone size: .; J gene: TRBJ2-3; D gene: .; CDR3 DNA: TGTGCCAGCAGCTTGGGAACTAGCACAGATACGCAGTATTTT; CDR3 protein: CASSLGTSTDTQYF
V gene: TRBV18; clone size: .; J gene: TRBJ2-7; D gene: TRBD2; CDR3 DNA: TGTGCCAGCTCACCAGCGGGAGGGCGCGAGCAGTACTTC; CDR3 protein: CASSPAGGREQYF
V gene: TRBV11-2; clone size: .; J gene: TRBJ2-7; D gene: .; CDR3 DNA: TGTGCCAGCAGCGGACCCCGGGACACCTCCTACGAGCAGTACTTC; CDR3 protein: CASSGPRDTSYEQYF
V gene: TRBV6-1; clone size: once; J gene: TRBJ2-7; D gene: .; CDR3 DNA: TGTGCCAGCATCCCCAGGGACGGAAGCTCCTACGAGCAGTACTTC; CDR3 protein: CASIPRDGSSYEQYF
V gene: TRBV6-1; clone size: .; J gene: TRBJ2-2; D gene: .; CDR3 DNA: TGTGCCAGCAGTGAAAGGTCGAACACCGGGGAGCTGTTTTTT; CDR3 protein: CASSERSNTGELFF
V gene: TRBV9; clone size: once; J gene: TRBJ2-1; D gene: TRBD1; CDR3 DNA: TGTGCCAGCAGCGCCCGACAGGGGTTACTTTTTTACAATGAGCAGTTCTTC; CDR3 protein: CASSARQGLLFYNEQFF
V gene: TRBV7-6; clone size: .; J gene: TRBJ2-7; D gene: .; CDR3 DNA: TGTGCCAGCAGCTTAGTACAGGACTACGAGCAGTACTTC; CDR3 protein: CASSLVQDYEQYF